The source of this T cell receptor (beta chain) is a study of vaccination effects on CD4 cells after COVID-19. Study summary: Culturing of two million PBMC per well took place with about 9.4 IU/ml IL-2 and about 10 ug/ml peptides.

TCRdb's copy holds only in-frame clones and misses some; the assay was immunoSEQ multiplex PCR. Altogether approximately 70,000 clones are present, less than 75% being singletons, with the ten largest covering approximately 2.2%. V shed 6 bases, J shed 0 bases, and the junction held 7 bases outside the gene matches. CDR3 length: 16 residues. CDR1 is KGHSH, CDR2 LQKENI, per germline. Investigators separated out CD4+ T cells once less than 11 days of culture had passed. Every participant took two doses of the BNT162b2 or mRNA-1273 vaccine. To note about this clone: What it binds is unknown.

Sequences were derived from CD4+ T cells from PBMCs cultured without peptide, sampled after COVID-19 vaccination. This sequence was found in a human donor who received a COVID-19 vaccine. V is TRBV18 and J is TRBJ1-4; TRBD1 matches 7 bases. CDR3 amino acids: CASSTTGRATNEKLFF. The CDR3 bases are TGTGCCAGCTCTACGACAGGGAGAGCAACTAATGAAAAACTGTTTTTT.